The 14 T cell receptor beta chains given below trace back to one sample, sequenced in a study of regulatory T cells in long-lasting Graves disease. Regarding time point: newly diagnosed GD, antithyroid drugs for less than 3 months. RNA extracted from PBMCs served as the sequencing template. Researchers made TCR beta libraries by using iRepertoire HTBI primers and running Arm-PCR on CDR3 regions. Using its own MiXCR run on the multiplex PCR reads, TCRdb lists one record per CDR3 protein. Among 500,000 or so distinct CDR3 sequences, 12% to 15% were seen once, and the ten largest hold about a sixth. The same sample was also studied in work on T cells in Graves' hyperthyroidism and ophthalmopathy.

This material consisted of peripheral blood mononuclear cells (PBMCs), taken at new diagnosis, from a patient treated with antithyroid drugs. Receptors were obtained from a woman in her fifties or sixties with Graves disease.

The genes are TRBV7-8 and TRBJ1-1; 10 bases map to TRBD1. V shed 2 bases and J 0 bases; nucleotides not matched to a gene: 9. CDR3 length: 18 amino acids. Germline V gene sequence: CDR1 SGHVS, CDR2 FQNEAQ. CDR3 loop: CASSLLVRDRGVNTEAFF. CDR3 bases: TGTGCCAGCAGCTTATTAGTGCGGGACAGGGGTGTGAACACTGAAGCTTTCTTT.

In its sample, this clonotype was seen many times. V is TRBV19 and J is TRBJ1-1; the D gene is possibly TRBD1 (5 bases). Germline V gives CDR1 LNHDA, CDR2 SQIVND (reference sequence). V was trimmed by 7 bases and J by 8 bases, leaving 11 bases between them. CDR3 length: 11 residues. The CDR3 DNA is TGTGCCAGTACCCTCGGGGGAGAAGCTTTCTTT. This encodes CASTLGGEAFF.

The chain is built from TRBV7-6 and TRBJ1-4; 7 nucleotides match TRBD1. Losses at the gene ends were 5 bases for V and 1 base for J; bases not matched to a gene: 4. Looked up from germline, CDR1 is SGHVS and CDR2 is FNYEAQ. CDR3 length equals 15 residues. DNA of the CDR3: TGTGCCAGCAGCAGGTACAGGGGAACTAATGAAAAACTGTTTTTT. Translation: CASSRYRGTNEKLFF.

The chain carries TRBV25-1 and TRBJ1-2; TRBD1 might be the D (6 bases). V was clipped by 1 base and J by 7 bases, with 10 bases between them. Germline V gives CDR1 MGHDK, CDR2 SYGVNS. The CDR3 consists of 13 residues. The CDR3: CASSEWGAGGYTF. DNA of the CDR3: TGTGCCAGCAGTGAATGGGGGGCGGGTGGCTACACCTTC.

V and J are TRBV20-1 and TRBJ2-1; no clear D. CDR3 length equals 14 residues. Per the germline V gene, CDR1 is DFQATT and CDR2 is SNEGSKA (reference sequence). The V and J ends lost 6 bases and 6 bases respectively, with 18 bases between them. The CDR3 DNA reads TGCAGTGCCATACTTCCCCGGATTGCCAATGAGCAGTTCTTC. Translating gives CSAILPRIANEQFF.

This clonotype showed up many times. This chain uses TRBV12-3 or TRBV12-4 with TRBJ2-7, with 10 bases lining up with TRBD2. The CDR3 spans 15 residues. V lost 6 bases and J lost 3; bases outside the gene matches: 8. CDR3 amino acids: CASSFSASGSYEQYF. The CDR3 DNA follows: TGTGCCAGCAGCTTTTCCGCTAGCGGGAGCTACGAGCAGTACTTC.

This clonotype was seen repeatedly, ten times or more. The rearrangement joins TRBV12-3 or TRBV12-4 to TRBJ2-7; D might be TRBD1 (6 bases). This CDR3 has 15 amino acids. V shed 3 bases and J shed 3 bases, with 15 bases lying between them. The chain's CDR3 is CASSFFVTGIYEQYF. The CDR3 region has the DNA TGTGCCAGCAGTTTCTTTGTTACAGGGATCTACGAGCAGTACTTC.

This clonotype was found many times. The chain combines TRBV11-2 with TRBJ2-5, with 7 bases that match TRBD1. V gave up 5 bases and J gave up 3 bases; unmatched junction bases: 9. CDR1 and CDR2 from the germline V gene are SGHAT and FQNNGV. This CDR3 spans 15 amino acids. The CDR3 coding sequence is TGTGCCAGCAGCCCCCACCCGACAGGGAAAGAGACCCAGTACTTC. It codes for CASSPHPTGKETQYF.

This chain connects TRBV7-9 to TRBJ1-5; unclear D gene. The V end lost 4 bases, the J end lost 3 bases, and 7 bases lay between the germline ends. Germline CDR1 is SEHNR and CDR2 is FQNEAQ (reference sequence). The CDR3 is 13 residues long. The CDR3 DNA reads as TGTGCCAGCAGCTCACAGACCAATCAGCCCCAGCATTTT. Amino acid sequence: CASSSQTNQPQHF. Using reference TRBV7-9 and TRBJ1-5 for the parts outside the CDR3, the full variable domain is DTGVSQNPRHKITKRGQNVTFRCDPISEHNRLYWYRQTLGQGPEFLTYFQNEAQLEKSRLLSDRFSAERPKGSFSTLEIQRTEQGDSAMYLCASSSQTNQPQHFGDGTRLSIL.

The chain couples TRBV7-9 to TRBJ2-2, with 12 bases that match TRBD2. This CDR3 contains 17 residues. After removal of 5 bases from V and 1 base from J, the junction contained 5 bases not matched to a gene. CDR1 and CDR2 (germline): SEHNR, FQNEAQ (reference sequence). CDR3 sequence: CASSRGTSGLNTGELFF. In DNA, the CDR3 is TGTGCCAGCAGCCGCGGGACTAGCGGGCTGAACACCGGGGAGCTGTTTTTT.

The sample holds many counts of this clonotype. The chain combines TRBV28 with TRBJ2-7; 7 bases line up with TRBD1. This CDR3 comprises 13 residues. With 9 bases clipped from V and 0 bases from J, the junction kept 5 bases outside the gene matches. Germline V gene sequence: CDR1 MDHEN, CDR2 SYDVKM. The CDR3 DNA is TGTGCCAGTGTAAGACAGGGCTCCTACGAGCAGTACTTC. This encodes CASVRQGSYEQYF.

V gene TRBV30 combines with J gene TRBJ1-3; tentative D call: TRBD1 (5 bases). In germline, CDR1 is GTSNPN, CDR2 SVGIG (reference sequence). CDR3 length equals 15 residues. The V end was cut by 4 bases, the J end by 0 bases, with 13 bases between. The CDR3 DNA reads as TGTGCCTGGAATACTGGGGCGAGCTCTGGAAACACCATATATTTT. This sequence encodes CAWNTGASSGNTIYF.

This clonotype has ten or more counts. The chain recombines TRBV2 with TRBJ2-5; D is uncertain. The germline V gene has CDR1 SNHLY and CDR2 FYNNEI. V was pared by 3 bases and J by 0 bases, with 11 bases between. The CDR3 totals 15 residues. The CDR3 region is CASSELGRNQETQYF. CDR3 nucleotides: TGTGCCAGCAGTGAGCTAGGACGGAACCAAGAGACCCAGTACTTC. Filled out from reference TRBV2 and TRBJ2-5, the complete variable domain reads EPEVTQTPSHQVTQMGQEVILRCVPISNHLYFYWYRQILGQKVEFLVSFYNNEISEKSEIFDDQFSVERPDGSNFTLKIRSTKLEDSAMYFCASSELGRNQETQYFGPGTRLLVL.

This clonotype was counted at least ten times. V gene TRBV3-1 combines with J gene TRBJ2-4, with D possibly being TRBD1 or TRBD2 (6 bases each). Germline V gene data show CDR1 as LGHDT and CDR2 as YNNKEL (reference sequence). V gave up 3 bases and J gave up 5 bases, with 14 bases separating them. The CDR3 runs to 15 residues. CDR3 DNA sequence: TGTGCCAGCAGCCATGGGGACGGGGGCCAAAACATTCAGTACTTC. It translates to CASSHGDGGQNIQYF.